Presented here are 13 T cell receptor beta chains from one specimen sequenced in a study of blood T cell repertoires in COVID-19. The table came from immunoSEQ multiplex PCR; TCRdb's copy has only in-frame clones and leaves some out. Of around 140,000 clones detected, approximately 84% appear once; the ten largest clones hold about 18%. The material sequenced was peripheral blood. The receptor set was obtained from a woman older than 75 with acute or convalescent COVID-19.

The chain uses TRBV27 and TRBJ1-6; D is uncertain. The CDR3 contains 14 residues. In germline, CDR1 is MNHEY, CDR2 SMNVEV (reference sequence). Trimming stripped 5 bases from V and 5 bases from J, with 10 bases between. The CDR3 region is CASSPGLNNSPLHF. DNA for the CDR3: TGTGCCAGCAGTCCCGGGTTGAATAATTCACCCCTCCACTTT.

The J gene is TRBJ1-1, the V gene TRBV7-2, with D perhaps TRBD1 (6 bases). Germline CDR1 SGHTA, CDR2 FQGNSA. V gave up 10 bases and J gave up 2 bases, with 17 bases separating them. The CDR3 runs 14 residues. In DNA, the CDR3 is TGTGCCACCCGAGGCGGGGGGGCCAACACTGAAGCTTTCTTT. This translates into CATRGGGANTEAFF.

The table lists this clone with a few counts. The chain combines TRBV19 with TRBJ1-2, with 9 nucleotides matching TRBD1. Germline lookup yields CDR1 LNHDA and CDR2 SQIVND (reference sequence). This CDR3 region has 13 residues. V trimming: 3 bases; J trimming: 6 bases; junction bases outside the gene matches: 2. Here the CDR3 DNA reads TGTGCCAGTAGTATCCGACAGGGGGATGGCTACACCTTC. Residues: CASSIRQGDGYTF.

The gene calls are TRBV25-1 and TRBJ2-2; 12 bases align to TRBD2. Germline loops: CDR1 MGHDK, CDR2 SYGVNS. The length of the CDR3 is 16 residues. The junction had 8 bases not matched to a gene; V was cut back by 8 bases and J by 4 bases. In DNA form, the CDR3 reads TGTGCCAGCTCCCCTAGCGGGAGGGCGGGCACCGGGGAGCTGTTTTTT. It codes for CASSPSGRAGTGELFF. The full variable domain, its missing parts supplied by reference TRBV25-1 and TRBJ2-2, is EADIYQTPRYLVIGTGKKITLECSQTMGHDKMYWYQQDPGMELHLIHYSYGVNSTEKGDLSSESTVSRIRTEHFPLTLESARPSHTSQYLCASSPSGRAGTGELFFGEGSRLTVL.

This chain joins TRBV6-5 and TRBJ2-1; D is perhaps TRBD1 (6 bases). There are 12 residues in the CDR3. V was trimmed by 6 bases and J by 16 bases, leaving 19 bases between them. Germline CDR1 reads MNHEY; CDR2 reads SVGAGI. The CDR3 sequence is CASRGAGQGHFF. The CDR3 DNA follows: TGTGCCAGCAGGGGGGCCGGGCAAGGACACTTCTTC.

The rearrangement links TRBV5-1 to TRBJ1-2; weak D call: TRBD1 (6 bases). Germline V lookup: CDR1 SGHRS, CDR2 YFSETQ. Trimming shortened V by 1 base and J by 3 bases, and 10 bases separated the two germline ends. The CDR3 extends over 14 amino acids. The CDR3 nucleotides are TGCGCCAGCAGCTTGTCAGGGGATGACTATGGCTACACCTTC. This encodes CASSLSGDDYGYTF.

The rearrangement uses TRBV7-2 and TRBJ2-3, with TRBD2 matching 10 bases. The length of the CDR3 is 14 residues. CDR1 is SGHTA and CDR2 is FQGNSA in the germline V gene. V shed 5 bases and J 6 bases; nucleotides not matched to a gene: 5. In DNA form, the CDR3 reads TGTGCCAGCAGCACCGGGACTAGCGCCGATACGCAGTATTTT. This encodes CASSTGTSADTQYF.

The V gene is TRBV5-1, the J gene TRBJ2-5; 11 bases are a match to TRBD2. Germline loops: CDR1 SGHRS, CDR2 YFSETQ. This CDR3 is 15 amino acids long. The V and J ends lost 2 bases and 5 bases, in that order; junction bases with no gene match: 5. CDR3 coding DNA: TGCGCCAGCAGCTTTAGCGGGGGGGCGATGGAGACCCAGTACTTC. It encodes CASSFSGGAMETQYF.

This rearrangement joins TRBV2 to TRBJ1-1; TRBD1 agrees at 8 bases. The J segment lost 4 bases and the V segment lost 5 bases, leaving 9 bases of the junction unmatched. The CDR3 loop spans 15 amino acids. Germline V gene data show CDR1 as SNHLY and CDR2 as FYNNEI. CDR3 sequence: CASSQGRQGSTEAFF. The CDR3, as DNA: TGTGCCAGCAGTCAGGGAAGACAGGGGTCCACTGAAGCTTTCTTT.

This chain uses TRBV6-5 with TRBJ2-1; TRBD1 matches 7 bases. V shed 3 bases, J shed 4 bases, and the junction held 9 bases outside the gene matches. This CDR3 spans 16 amino acids. Germline loops: CDR1 MNHEY, CDR2 SVGAGI. The CDR3 reads CASSYGLPGGYNEQFF. CDR3 sequence (DNA): TGTGCCAGCAGTTATGGTTTGCCAGGGGGTTACAATGAGCAGTTCTTC.

V usage is TRBV11-2 and J usage is TRBJ2-5; 12 bases align to TRBD2. J was trimmed by 4 bases and V by 0 bases; bases with no gene match: 3. Germline CDR1 and CDR2: SGHAT and FQNNGV. CDR3 length: 16 residues. CDR3 in DNA: TGTGCCAGCAGCTTAGACCTGGGACTAGCGGGAGAGACCCAGTACTTC. Its translation: CASSLDLGLAGETQYF.

V usage is TRBV7-2 and J usage is TRBJ1-2; the D gene is possibly TRBD1 (5 bases). Germline V lookup: CDR1 SGHTA, CDR2 FQGNSA. The ends were cut back, 0 bases at V and 0 bases at J, with 8 bases in the middle. The CDR3 runs 15 residues. CDR3 bases: TGTGCCAGCAGCTTAGCGCGGGGCCCTAACTATGGCTACACCTTC. This sequence encodes CASSLARGPNYGYTF.

This clone was counted a few times. The J gene is TRBJ2-1, the V gene TRBV7-8, with 11 bases aligning to TRBD2. The CDR3 is made up of 16 amino acids. J lost 7 bases, V lost 2 bases, and 7 bases had no gene match. The germline CDR1 and CDR2 sequences are SGHVS and FQNEAQ. The CDR3 protein is CASSLIAGGQSNEQFF. Written as DNA, the CDR3 is TGTGCCAGCAGCTTAATAGCGGGAGGGCAGTCTAATGAGCAGTTCTTC.